This entry is about one T cell receptor beta chain. One entry per CDR3 protein results from TCRdb running MiXCR on the 5' RACE reads. The data show 85,000 to 120,000 distinct CDR3 sequences, approximately 15% seen once. The V gene lost 4 bases and the J gene lost 0 bases, with 16 bases spanning the gap. Germline V gene lookup returns CDR1 PRHDT and CDR2 FYEKMQ (reference sequence). The CDR3 contains 17 residues. This entry is derived from a study of T-cell memory formation after mild COVID-19. The TCR comes from an adult woman who had mild COVID-19 (a few samples of this study predate the infection). Cell type and time point are not known. Sequenced material: PBMCs or a T cell subset sorted from them (not recorded which). The V gene is TRBV13, the J gene TRBJ2-1; D is unresolved. DNA of the CDR3: TGTGCCAGCAGCTCCGGATGGGAAGCAACCTCCTACAATGAGCAGTTCTTC. It yields the protein CASSSGWEATSYNEQFF.